This TCR beta chain was sequenced during a study of early T cells in non-severe SARS-CoV-2 infection. About the research overall: Sequencing of unsorted whole blood was done on bulk RNA, leaving chains unpaired. Whole-study results and caveats: The matching step, a VDJdb search, favored anti-spike CD8 responses and missed private and CD4 specificities.

Turning to this clonotype: Its matching antigen is unknown.

There are 14 residues in the CDR3. Trimming stripped 6 bases from V and 2 bases from J, with 11 bases between. Germline assignment: CDR1 SNHLY and CDR2 FYNNEI. Attachment of unique molecular identifiers was made to individual cDNA molecules. TCRdb re-called the 5' RACE reads with MiXCR, one entry per CDR3 protein. The table records tens of thousands of distinct CDR3 sequences, roughly 15% of them present only once. The receptor's source is an adult who was a healthcare worker with PCR-confirmed SARS-CoV-2 infection or an uninfected control (not recorded which). Sequencing was done on a sample of whole blood. This rearrangement joins TRBV2 to TRBJ1-3; D not resolved. The CDR3 is CASRAGNAGNTIYF. In DNA, the CDR3 is TGTGCCAGCAGGGCGGGGAATGCTGGAAACACCATATATTTT. Full variable domain (remainder filled in from reference TRBV2 and TRBJ1-3): EPEVTQTPSHQVTQMGQEVILRCVPISNHLYFYWYRQILGQKVEFLVSFYNNEISEKSEIFDDQFSVERPDGSNFTLKIRSTKLEDSAMYFCASRAGNAGNTIYFGEGSWLTVV.